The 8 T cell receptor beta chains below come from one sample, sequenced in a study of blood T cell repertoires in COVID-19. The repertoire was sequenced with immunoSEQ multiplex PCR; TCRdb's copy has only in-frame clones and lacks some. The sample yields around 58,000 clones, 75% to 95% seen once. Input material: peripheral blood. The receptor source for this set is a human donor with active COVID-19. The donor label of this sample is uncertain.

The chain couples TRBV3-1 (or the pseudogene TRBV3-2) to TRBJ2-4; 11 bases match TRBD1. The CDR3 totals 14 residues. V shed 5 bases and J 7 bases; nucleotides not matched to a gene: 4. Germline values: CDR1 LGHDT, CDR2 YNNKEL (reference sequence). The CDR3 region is CASSGWDRGNIQYF. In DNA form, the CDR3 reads TGTGCCAGCAGCGGGTGGGACAGGGGGAACATTCAGTACTTC.

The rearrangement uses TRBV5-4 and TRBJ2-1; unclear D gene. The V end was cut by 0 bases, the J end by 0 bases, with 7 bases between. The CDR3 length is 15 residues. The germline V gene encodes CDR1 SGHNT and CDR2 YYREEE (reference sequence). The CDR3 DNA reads TGTGCCAGCAGCTTGGCACACCCCTCCTACAATGAGCAGTTCTTC. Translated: CASSLAHPSYNEQFF.

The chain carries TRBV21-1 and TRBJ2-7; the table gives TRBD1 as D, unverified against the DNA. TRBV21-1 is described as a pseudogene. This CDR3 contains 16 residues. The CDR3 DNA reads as TGTGCCAGCAGCAAAGTGGGCCCGGGACAGGGTCTAGAGCAGTACGTC. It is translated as CASSKVGPGQGLEQYV.

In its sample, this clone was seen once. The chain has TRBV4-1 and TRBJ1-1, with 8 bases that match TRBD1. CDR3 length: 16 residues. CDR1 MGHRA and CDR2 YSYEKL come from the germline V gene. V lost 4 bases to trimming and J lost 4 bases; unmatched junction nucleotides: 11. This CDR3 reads CASSPRVGQGATEAFF. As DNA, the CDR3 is TGCGCCAGCAGCCCCCGGGTAGGACAGGGAGCCACTGAAGCTTTCTTT.

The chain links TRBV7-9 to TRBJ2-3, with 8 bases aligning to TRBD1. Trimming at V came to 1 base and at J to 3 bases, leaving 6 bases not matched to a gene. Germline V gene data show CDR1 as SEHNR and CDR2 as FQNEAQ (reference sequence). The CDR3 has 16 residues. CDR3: CASSLGDRLLTDTQYF. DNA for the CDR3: TGTGCCAGCAGCTTAGGGGACAGGTTGTTAACAGATACGCAGTATTTT.

The CDR3 DNA reads TGTGCCAGCAGCTTAGTCCCAGGGGAGGAGCTGTTTTTT. Its protein is CASSLVPGEELFF. The chain employs TRBV7-9 and TRBJ2-2; the D gene is possibly TRBD1 (6 bases). Trimming left V 1 base short and J 10 bases short, with 10 bases between. Germline assignment: CDR1 SEHNR and CDR2 FQNEAQ (reference sequence). The CDR3 runs 13 residues. The variable domain in full, completed from reference TRBV7-9 and TRBJ2-2, reads DTGVSQNPRHKITKRGQNVTFRCDPISEHNRLYWYRQTLGQGPEFLTYFQNEAQLEKSRLLSDRFSAERPKGSFSTLEIQRTEQGDSAMYLCASSLVPGEELFFGEGSRLTVL.

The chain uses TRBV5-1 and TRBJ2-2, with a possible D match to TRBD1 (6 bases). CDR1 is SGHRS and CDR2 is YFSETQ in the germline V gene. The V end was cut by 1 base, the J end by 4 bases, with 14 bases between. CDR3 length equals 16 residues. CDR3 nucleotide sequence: TGCGCCAGCAGCTTGAAATCCGGGACATCCACCGGGGAGCTGTTTTTT. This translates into CASSLKSGTSTGELFF.

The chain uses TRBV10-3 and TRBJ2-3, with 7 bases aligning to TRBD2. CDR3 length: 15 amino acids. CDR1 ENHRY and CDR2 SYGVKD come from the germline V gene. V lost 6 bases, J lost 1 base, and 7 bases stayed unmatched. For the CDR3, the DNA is TGTGCCATCAGGAGGGCTAGCGGCGGCACAGATACGCAGTATTTT. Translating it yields CAIRRASGGTDTQYF.